A single sample is the source of the 7 T cell receptor beta chains below, sequenced in a study of blood T cell repertoires in COVID-19. Method: immunoSEQ multiplex PCR; TCRdb's copy keeps in-frame clones and lacks some. The top ten clones hold 7% to 10% of a sample with a few hundred thousand clones, 75% to 90% of them seen once. The specimen sequenced was PBMCs or T cells enriched from blood (not recorded which). The receptors were gathered from a woman aged 55-69 years who had recovered from COVID-19.

This sequence joins TRBV10-3 and TRBJ2-7, with D uncertain. Germline lookup yields CDR1 ENHRY and CDR2 SYGVKD. V was trimmed by 4 bases and J by 2 bases, leaving 9 bases between them. CDR3 length equals 13 residues. CDR3 in amino acids: CAISVQITYEQYF. CDR3 DNA sequence: TGTGCCATCAGTGTACAGATTACCTACGAGCAGTACTTC.

The gene calls are TRBV2 and TRBJ1-2; D remains ambiguous. Trimming stripped 3 bases from V and 3 bases from J, with 8 bases between. Per germline, CDR1 SNHLY and CDR2 FYNNEI. The CDR3 is 13 residues long. In nucleotides, the CDR3 is TGTGCCAGCAGTGACGAACAGTACTATGGCTACACCTTC. It is translated as CASSDEQYYGYTF.

This sequence joins TRBV30 and TRBJ1-2; a weak D match, TRBD1 (5 bases). CDR1 and CDR2 from the germline V gene are GTSNPN and SVGIG (reference sequence). Trimming pared 0 bases from V and 0 bases from J, leaving 14 bases between. CDR3 length equals 16 residues. The CDR3: CAWSVGGPVTNYGYTF. CDR3 DNA sequence: TGTGCCTGGAGTGTCGGGGGACCCGTTACTAACTATGGCTACACCTTC.

The J gene is TRBJ1-4, the V gene TRBV5-6; a weak D match, TRBD1 (6 bases). Per germline, CDR1 SGHDT and CDR2 YYEEEE. The germline V and J ends were trimmed by 4 bases and 4 bases, with 11 bases remaining between them. There are 14 residues in the CDR3. CDR3: CASSQGTRNEKLFF. The CDR3 DNA follows: TGTGCCAGCAGCCAAGGGACACGTAATGAAAAACTGTTTTTT.

The chain joins TRBV6-1 to TRBJ2-2; 12 nucleotides line up with TRBD2. The CDR3 totals 19 residues. Germline assignment: CDR1 MNHNS and CDR2 SASEGT. After removal of 2 bases from V and 0 bases from J, the junction contained 7 bases not matched to a gene. In DNA form, the CDR3 reads TGTGCCAGCAGTGAATATGGACTAGCGGGGCAAACGAACACCGGGGAGCTGTTTTTT. Residues: CASSEYGLAGQTNTGELFF.

The V call is TRBV7-2, the J call TRBJ2-1; 10 nucleotides line up with TRBD2. Germline V CDR1 and CDR2: SGHTA, FQGNSA. This CDR3 has 15 amino acids. The junction had 8 bases not matched to a gene; V was cut back by 6 bases and J by 6 bases. The DNA of the CDR3 is TGTGCCAGCAGATCTAGCGGGGGTCGCGGCAATGAGCAGTTCTTC. This gives the protein CASRSSGGRGNEQFF.

The rearrangement joins TRBV6-2 or TRBV6-3 to TRBJ2-4, with D uncertain. V gave up 2 bases and J gave up 8 bases, with 7 bases separating them. Germline lookup yields CDR1 MNHEY and CDR2 SVGEGT. CDR3 length: 12 residues. CDR3 sequence (DNA): TGTGCCAGCAGTTACGCATCGGACATTCAGTACTTC. Encoded protein: CASSYASDIQYF.